The following is a TCR beta chain sequence with its context. Its cognate antigen has yet to be identified. The record has no base qualities; no much larger clone is one base away. V lost 5 bases and J lost 2 bases, and the count of bases not matched to a germline gene is 7. Via the germline V gene (reference sequence), CDR1 is MNHEY and CDR2 SMNVEV. From the cysteine through the phenylalanine, the CDR3 covers 15 amino acids. Solely the CDR3 DNA is kept, with 45 bases framed from the first base. This sample's time point label indicates: sample taken at primary tumor resection. For TCR sequencing, whole RNA was extracted from tumor and nontumor lung tissue, or from cryopreserved PBMC samples, and no cell sorting was done. The donors were some 76 patients from the lung TRACERx cohort who had early-stage, untreated non-small cell lung cancer. Patients were selected for TCR sequencing only if sufficient RNA was available from at least two tumor regions.

These data originate in a study of spatial heterogeneity in lung cancer (dated by TCRdb to about 2019). Broadly, across the study: More beta-chain than alpha-chain transcripts were consistently detected, likely reflecting higher beta-chain transcript abundance. In the raw uncorrected reads, each unique combination of TCR and UMI appeared on average more than ten times. In non-small cell lung cancer, the study quantitatively compared TCR alpha and beta repertoires across several tumor regions, matched nontumor lung, and blood. The study linked features of the TCR repertoire to counts of nonsynonymous mutations, which were determined by whole-exome sequencing of tumor tissue. At surgery, both alpha and beta chains were TCR-sequenced in around 240 tumor regions, some 64 matched nontumor lung samples and a few dozen PBMC samples.

Library creation used 5' RACE. Sequencer: NextSeq 500. To allow correction of PCR and sequencing errors, the TCR library protocol tagged every TCR cDNA molecule with a unique molecular identifier. The authors processed their data as follows. TCR identification, UMI-based error correction and CDR3 extraction were all carried out with Decombinator tools. Expanded TCRs were defined as those above a frequency of 2 per 1,000, corresponding to the top 1% of the tumor frequency distribution. Renyi diversity was calculated using the R vegan package after each repertoire was subsampled 100 times to 5,000 TCRs. CDR3 similarity networks were constructed using string-kernel similarity of amino acid triplets, with links drawn between CDR3s whose pairwise similarity was above 0.82. Through fastp at Q25 and MiXCR, TCRdb rebuilt clones from the public reads, retaining in-frame beta chains. Entries are consolidated by CDR3 protein sequence, retaining the most common genes and DNA. TCRdb's processing, not the authors' own work, is the source of the V and J calls. This sample is represented by around 12,000 distinct CDR3 sequences; around 15% of them were singletons. The ten largest make up more than 35% of the sample.

Study-level results and caveats: Ubiquitous expanded tumor TCRs were detected in blood more often at tumor resection than at routine follow-up. Confirming at a functional level the hypothesis that regional TCRs recognize regional mutations was considered to require additional single-cell paired TCR alpha and beta sequencing.

The receptor comes from a male donor with early-stage non-small cell lung cancer. The sample here was PBMCs, taken at surgery. This receptor chain uses TRBV27 and TRBJ2-5; 8 central nucleotides agree with TRBD1. The CDR3 region: CASSASTGGQETQYF. The base sequence is TGTGCCAGCAGTGCTAGCACAGGGGGACAAGAGACCCAGTACTTC.